The clone carrying this T cell receptor (beta chain) was detected a few times. Its antigen is currently unknown. The data belong to a study of identical twins. Study observations and caveats: Out-of-frame alpha sequences that twins shared showed excess low generation probability. Less excess twin sharing appeared in beta out-of-frame sequences.

The CDR3 spans 13 residues. Looked up from germline, CDR1 is SNHLY and CDR2 is FYNNEI. V lost 8 bases and J 9 bases, leaving 17 bases between the germline ends. TCRdb re-derived calls from the 5' RACE reads in MiXCR, one entry per CDR3 protein. The data show under 300,000 distinct CDR3 sequences, 9.5% to 15% seen once. These same records also appear under a second study, on yellow fever vaccine responses in identical twins. That work contributes: Reportedly, twins' vaccine T cell responses looked partly convergent and partly personalized.

The sequence was collected from a woman younger than 35 in good health. Sequenced material: memory (CD45RO+) T cells sorted from blood. The chain carries TRBV2 and TRBJ2-1, with D perhaps matching TRBD2 (6 bases). CDR3 region: CASFGGAGGEQFF. CDR3 DNA sequence: TGTGCCAGCTTCGGGGGAGCTGGAGGTGAGCAGTTCTTC.